This passage covers 19 T cell receptor beta chains from one sample sequenced in a study of T cell responses to AZD1222 COVID-19 vaccine. Data came from immunoSEQ multiplex PCR; TCRdb stores just in-frame clones and leaves some out. This sample has about 120,000 clones, with about nine tenths found just once. Sequences were derived from peripheral blood, sampled on day 0 of AZD1222 vaccination. The source of these receptors is an adult in good health.

The rearrangement links TRBV4-1 to TRBJ1-5; 8 bases are shared with TRBD1. This CDR3 region has 15 residues. CDR1 is MGHRA, CDR2 YSYEKL, per germline. The V gene end was trimmed by 0 bases and the J gene end by 6 bases; junction bases not matched to a gene: 4. CDR3 nucleotides: TGCGCCAGCAGCCAAGATACAGGGGGGCTTCAGCCCCAGCATTTT. Translation gives CASSQDTGGLQPQHF.

The CDR3, as DNA: TGTGCCAGCGGCCTTCGGCGGGAGACCCAGTACTTC. Its protein product is CASGLRRETQYF. The gene calls are TRBV12-3 or TRBV12-4 and TRBJ2-5, with unresolved D. The CDR3 is 12 amino acids. V lost 8 bases and J lost 5, with 12 bases in between.

This CDR3 is CASSQGAGGAKNIQYF. CDR3 nucleotide sequence: TGTGCCAGCAGCCAAGGGGCGGGGGGAGCCAAAAACATTCAGTACTTC. This chain links TRBV3-1 (or the pseudogene TRBV3-2) with TRBJ2-4, with 8 bases lining up with TRBD2. Germline V gene lookup returns CDR1 LGHDT and CDR2 YNNKEL (reference sequence). V shed 1 base, J shed 0 bases, and the junction held 2 bases outside the gene matches. The CDR3 totals 16 residues.

This chain links TRBV10-3 with TRBJ1-2; 8 bases are a match to TRBD1. The CDR3 has 13 residues. The germline V gene has CDR1 ENHRY and CDR2 SYGVKD. V gave up 11 bases and J gave up 6 bases; unmatched junction bases: 11. The DNA of the CDR3 is TGTGCCGCCGAGGACAGGGCGGACGATGGCTACACCTTC. It specifies CAAEDRADDGYTF.

This chain links TRBV5-1 with TRBJ1-2, with D hard to call. This CDR3 contains 13 residues. Germline loops: CDR1 SGHRS, CDR2 YFSETQ. Trimming removed 4 bases from V and 4 bases from J, with 11 bases in between. The CDR3 loop reads CASSREGIYGYTF. The DNA for the CDR3 is TGCGCCAGCAGCCGGGAGGGTATCTATGGCTACACCTTC.

The chain combines TRBV14 with TRBJ2-5, with 13 bases matching TRBD2. CDR3 length equals 20 residues. CDR1 and CDR2 (germline): SGHDN, FVKESK. V dropped 2 bases and J dropped 2; count of bases not matched to a gene: 14. The CDR3: CASSQTLGLAGRWLQETQYF. DNA of the CDR3: TGTGCCAGCAGCCAAACCCTGGGACTAGCGGGGCGTTGGTTGCAAGAGACCCAGTACTTC.

The chain has TRBV4-3 and TRBJ1-2; 8 positions match TRBD1. V shed 1 base, J shed 5 bases, and the junction held 12 bases outside the gene matches. CDR3 length equals 17 residues. Germline V gene data show CDR1 as LGHNA and CDR2 as YSLEER. CDR3 DNA sequence: TGCGCCAGCAGCCAAGTCCACGGACAGGGAGGGCGTTATGGCTACACCTTC. It translates to CASSQVHGQGGRYGYTF.

The genes are TRBV29-1 and TRBJ1-3; D is perhaps TRBD1 (5 bases). The CDR3 consists of 18 residues. In germline, CDR1 is SQVTM, CDR2 ANQGSEA. The V end was cut by 1 base, the J end by 4 bases, with 23 bases between. This chain's CDR3 is CSVEGGDPGPILGNTIYF. The CDR3 nucleotides are TGCAGCGTTGAAGGAGGGGATCCGGGCCCGATTCTGGGAAACACCATATATTTT.

The chain uses TRBV9 and TRBJ1-2; D gene uncertain. The germline V gene has CDR1 SGDLS and CDR2 YYNGEE. V was trimmed by 0 bases and J by 4 bases, leaving 4 bases between them. CDR3 length: 12 residues. The chain's CDR3 is CASSVDGYGYTF. The CDR3 nucleotides read TGTGCCAGCAGCGTAGACGGCTATGGCTACACCTTC.

The rearrangement uses TRBV6-5 and TRBJ1-2, with a tentative D call TRBD1 (5 bases). This CDR3 has 12 residues. Per the germline V gene, CDR1 is MNHEY and CDR2 is SVGAGI. V lost 6 bases and J lost 5, with 10 bases in between. This CDR3 is CASSQGTYGYTF. DNA for the CDR3: TGTGCCAGCAGCCAAGGGACGTATGGCTACACCTTC.

This chain uses TRBV7-9 with TRBJ2-3, with unresolved D. Germline CDR1 reads SEHNR; CDR2 reads FQNEAQ (reference sequence). The V gene lost 3 bases and the J gene lost 6 bases, with 10 bases spanning the gap. This CDR3 has 13 amino acids. Here the CDR3 DNA reads TGTGCCAGCAGCTTGACCCCCGGGGATACGCAGTATTTT. Translated: CASSLTPGDTQYF.

The rearrangement links TRBV7-2 to TRBJ2-7; possible D gene TRBD1, 6 bases. V was shortened by 0 bases and J by 1 base, with 10 bases between the two germline ends. CDR3 size: 15 residues. The germline gives CDR1 SGHTA, CDR2 FQGNSA. CDR3 sequence reads: CASSLAGQLSYEQYF. As DNA, the CDR3 is TGTGCCAGCAGCTTAGCTGGACAGCTGTCCTACGAGCAGTACTTC.

This chain links TRBV4-2 with TRBJ1-6; TRBD1 might be the D (5 bases). Trimming took 0 bases from V and 9 from J, leaving 12 bases between them. The CDR3 contains 15 residues. Germline loops: CDR1 LGHNA, CDR2 YNFKEQ. CDR3 protein: CASSQDRAGLSPLHF. As DNA, the CDR3 is TGTGCCAGCAGCCAAGATCGGGCAGGGCTTTCACCCCTCCACTTT.

This clone was seen a single time. The rearrangement uses TRBV13 and TRBJ1-2; D might be TRBD1 (6 bases). Trimming stripped 5 bases from V and 2 bases from J, with 21 bases between. This CDR3 is 17 amino acids long. CDR1 PRHDT and CDR2 FYEKMQ come from the germline V gene (reference sequence). The CDR3 nucleotides are TGTGCCAGCAGCCTACCCCCCGAACCTCAGGGGAACTATGGCTACACCTTC. Its protein product is CASSLPPEPQGNYGYTF.

This clone was found a few times. This chain joins TRBV10-2 and TRBJ1-2; D perhaps matches TRBD1 (5 bases). The CDR3 has 14 amino acids. V lost 2 bases to trimming and J lost 6 bases, with 13 bases between them. The germline gives CDR1 WSHSY, CDR2 SAAADI. Written as DNA, the CDR3 is TGCGCCAGCAGTGAGAGAGGGGAGGCGGATGGCTACACCTTC. It is translated as CASSERGEADGYTF.

The chain is built from TRBV10-3 and TRBJ2-2; TRBD2 aligns across 8 bases. The CDR3 totals 17 residues. V shed 6 bases and J 5 bases; nucleotides not matched to a gene: 14. CDR1 is ENHRY and CDR2 is SYGVKD in the germline V gene. Written as DNA, the CDR3 is TGTGCCATCAGACCCAATTTAGCGGGGCCAGGGACCGGGGAGCTGTTTTTT. It encodes CAIRPNLAGPGTGELFF.

This clone was seen once. V and J are TRBV5-4 and TRBJ2-7; maybe TRBD2 (7 bases). The CDR3 runs 14 residues. Germline CDR1 SGHNT, CDR2 YYREEE (reference sequence). Trimming shortened V by 4 bases and J by 0 bases, and 11 bases separated the two germline ends. The CDR3 DNA follows: TGTGCCAGCAGCGGGGGCGGGAGCTCCTACGAGCAGTACTTC. Its protein product is CASSGGGSSYEQYF. Complete variable domain (other parts from reference TRBV5-4 and TRBJ2-7): ETGVTQSPTHLIKTRGQQVTLRCSSQSGHNTVSWYQQALGQGPQFIFQYYREEENGRGNFPPRFSGLQFPNYSSELNVNALELDDSALYLCASSGGGSSYEQYFGPGTRLTVT.

The chain has TRBV18 and TRBJ2-3; tentatively, D is TRBD1 (5 bases). CDR3 length: 16 residues. Germline CDR1 KGHSH, CDR2 LQKENI. CDR3 in DNA: TGTGTTAGCTCACCAACTCAGGGCCCCCTCACAGATACGCAGTATTTT. Protein product: CVSSPTQGPLTDTQYF.

The V gene is TRBV7-8, the J gene TRBJ1-6; 8 bases match TRBD1. Trimming at V came to 4 bases and at J to 7 bases, leaving 9 bases not matched to a gene. The CDR3 contains 16 residues. Germline CDR1 is SGHVS and CDR2 is FQNEAQ. The DNA of the CDR3 is TGTGCCAGCAGCTCCTCGGACAGGGTGGGGAATTCACCCCTCCACTTT. Its translation is CASSSSDRVGNSPLHF. Full variable domain (remainder filled in from reference TRBV7-8 and TRBJ1-6): GAGVSQSPRYKVAKRGQDVALRCDPISGHVSLFWYQQALGQGPEFLTYFQNEAQLDKSGLPSDRFFAERPEGSVSTLKIQRTQQEDSAVYLCASSSSDRVGNSPLHFGNGTRLTVT.